This T cell receptor beta chain was obtained from a study of CD8+ T cells in alopecia areata. Study-level points and caveats: Sequenced scalp T cells also include alphabeta T cells resident in normal skin.

TCR sequencing used cDNA made by reverse transcription of extracted RNA. The protocol was immunoSEQ multiplex PCR, while the TCRdb copy is restricted to in-frame clones and leaves out a portion. The sample carries around 200,000 clones, 64% recorded once. Comments on this clone: As yet, its antigen is unknown.

Treatment specified: oral pan-JAK inhibitor, 5-10 mg twice daily. Material: CD4+ T cells sorted from blood, obtained at week 4, from a patient treated with tofacitinib. The clonotype originates from a human donor with alopecia areata.

CDR3 amino acids: CAWKDSSTDTQYF. In nucleotides, the CDR3 is TGTGCCTGGAAAGACAGTAGCACAGATACGCAGTATTTT. This chain connects TRBV30 to TRBJ2-3; tentative D call: TRBD1 (5 bases). In germline, CDR1 is GTSNPN, CDR2 SVGIG (reference sequence). The CDR3 extends over 13 amino acids. V lost 4 bases and J 0 bases, leaving 8 bases between the germline ends.